These 20 T cell receptor beta chains were all obtained from the same sample, sequenced in a study of T cell clusters in autoimmune cytopenias. TRB was amplified by touch-down multiplex PCR, primer pools A and B combined. TCRdb reprocessed the multiplex PCR reads and stores each CDR3 protein as one record, lacking DNA. In total, the table holds around 6,200 distinct CDR3 sequences. Each sample's input was about 250 ng genomic DNA, 38,000 or so genome equivalents. These data were also reused for a study on T cell repertoires in aging, cancer and after chemotherapy.

Sequenced: peripheral blood. The receptor source for this set is a human donor in good health.

The genes are TRBV5-1 and TRBJ2-6. The germline V gene has CDR1 SGHRS and CDR2 YFSETQ. This CDR3 has 15 amino acids. This CDR3 reads CASSLQVTGANVLTF.

This clonotype is classed as medium-sized by frequency. The chain combines TRBV6-1 with TRBJ1-2; with no DNA, the TCRdb D assignment of TRBD1 cannot be verified. The CDR3 runs 14 residues. Germline assignment: CDR1 MNHNS and CDR2 SASEGT. The CDR3 protein is CASTYTGTNYGYTF.

V usage is TRBV7-2 and J usage is TRBJ2-3. Germline V gene sequence: CDR1 SGHTA, CDR2 FQGNSA. CDR3 length equals 13 residues. CDR3 amino acids: CASSLDYRDTQYF.

This clonotype is identified as medium-sized from frequency. The rearrangement joins TRBV6-6 to TRBJ2-7. Germline V CDR1 and CDR2: MNHNY, SVGAGI (reference sequence). This CDR3 comprises 11 residues. CDR3: CASSPQYEQYF.

This clonotype is medium-sized by frequency. The V gene is TRBV6-5, the J gene TRBJ1-1; as DNA is missing, the TRBD1 call by TCRdb cannot be tested. This CDR3 spans 14 amino acids. Germline loops: CDR1 MNHEY, CDR2 SVGAGI. The CDR3 here is CASSDGGGAAEAFF.

This clonotype is identified as medium-sized (0.01 to 0.1%) from frequency. The rearrangement uses TRBV19 and TRBJ1-2. The germline gives CDR1 LNHDA, CDR2 SQIVND (reference sequence). The CDR3 has 14 amino acids. The CDR3 reads CASSRHQVNYGYTF.

The CDR3 sequence is CSATHAGAGGELFF. The V call is TRBV20-1, the J call TRBJ2-2; TCRdb designates TRBD1, a call that cannot be tested without DNA. This CDR3 comprises 14 residues. The germline gives CDR1 DFQATT, CDR2 SNEGSKA (reference sequence).

According to its frequency, this clonotype is medium-sized. CDR3 loop: CASTPSTATDTQYF. This rearrangement joins TRBV19 to TRBJ2-3; the D call of TRBD1 rests on TCRdb alone, since no DNA is present to check it. CDR1 and CDR2 from the germline V gene are LNHDA and SQIVND (reference sequence). The CDR3 is 14 residues long.

The chain links TRBV12-3 or TRBV12-4 to TRBJ2-1; TCRdb reports TRBD1, a call that lacks DNA to check it against. The CDR3 is 13 amino acids. CDR3 amino acids: CASRQTGINEQFF.

This clonotype counts as medium-sized (0.01 to 0.1%) by frequency. V gene TRBV18 combines with J gene TRBJ2-7; TCRdb lists TRBD1, though no DNA is available to test this call. This CDR3 contains 13 residues. The germline V gene has CDR1 KGHSH and CDR2 LQKENI. CDR3 sequence: CASSQTESYEQYF.

The chain links TRBV5-6 to TRBJ2-7; the TRBD1 assignment by TCRdb is unverifiable without DNA. The CDR3 loop spans 16 amino acids. Germline lookup yields CDR1 SGHDT and CDR2 YYEEEE. The CDR3 spells CASSPVAGSSTYEQYF.

This clonotype ranks as medium-sized in terms of frequency. The gene calls are TRBV18 and TRBJ1-1. This CDR3 is built from 14 residues. In germline, CDR1 is KGHSH, CDR2 LQKENI. The CDR3 here is CASSSQGANTEAFF.

The chain is built from TRBV10-3 and TRBJ2-7; the D call from TCRdb, TRBD1, cannot be confirmed without DNA. The CDR3 runs to 15 residues. The V gene's germline CDR1 is ENHRY and CDR2 SYGVKD. CDR3 in amino acids: CATTPGGARSYEQYF.

By frequency, this clonotype is medium-sized. The rearrangement uses TRBV18 and TRBJ2-3. The CDR3 sequence is 14 residues long. The germline gives CDR1 KGHSH, CDR2 LQKENI. CDR3 loop: CASSPQAGTDTQYF.

V and J are TRBV10-2 and TRBJ2-2; TCRdb outputs TRBD2, but without DNA this stays unchecked. The germline gives CDR1 WSHSY, CDR2 SAAADI. The CDR3 has 14 amino acids. The CDR3 region is CASKLAGGSGELFF.

The chain combines TRBV20-1 with TRBJ2-5; lacking DNA, the TRBD1 call made by TCRdb goes unchecked. Germline CDR1 reads DFQATT; CDR2 reads SNEGSKA (reference sequence). The CDR3 sequence is 15 residues long. The chain's CDR3 is CSARRAGTGTWTQYF.

This clonotype ranks as medium-sized in terms of frequency. The chain links TRBV19 to TRBJ2-2. Germline V gene sequence: CDR1 LNHDA, CDR2 SQIVND (reference sequence). This CDR3 comprises 16 residues. CDR3 in amino acids: CASSTRLQGDTGELFF.

The genes are TRBV10-3 and TRBJ1-2; checking the TCRdb D call of TRBD1 is not possible without DNA. CDR3 length equals 14 residues. Germline V CDR1 and CDR2: ENHRY, SYGVKD. The CDR3 here is CAISGVQGAGGYTF.

The chain joins TRBV12-3 or TRBV12-4 to TRBJ2-1. The CDR3 totals 13 residues. The CDR3: CATFSGGYNEQFF.

This chain connects TRBV20-1 to TRBJ1-1. The germline CDR1 and CDR2 sequences are DFQATT and SNEGSKA (reference sequence). CDR3 size: 14 residues. This CDR3 is CSASARGGYTEAFF.